This is a list of T cell receptor beta chains from one sample in a study of identical twins. TCRdb called the 5' RACE reads again in MiXCR, with one record for every CDR3 protein. The repertoire holds 310,000 or so distinct CDR3 sequences, with more than 6.5% as singletons. These data were also filed under a second study, of yellow fever vaccine responses in identical twins.

The sequenced sample consisted of memory (CD45RO+) T cells sorted from blood. Receptors were obtained from a woman aged 18-35 years in good health. Each CDR3 is given with its conserved first and last residue. Fields, in order: CDR3 protein, V gene, J gene, clone size. A clone size is listed for some rows: how often the clone was seen (once, few, many), or a class if it is expanded.

CDR3: CASSYSGGAPYSNQPQHF
V: TRBV6-5
J: TRBJ1-5
size: many

CDR3: CAFSLRSQGKSYNSPLHF
V: TRBV12-3/TRBV12-4
J: TRBJ1-6
size: -

CDR3: CASSLSIRPGDTEAFF
V: TRBV27
J: TRBJ1-1
size: many

CDR3: CASSHRQGRNQPQHF
V: TRBV12-3/TRBV12-4
J: TRBJ1-5
size: many

CDR3: CASSFGPLSYNEQFF
V: TRBV5-6
J: TRBJ2-1
size: many

CDR3: CASGPDRAEAFF
V: TRBV12-5
J: TRBJ1-1
size: few

CDR3: CATSDSWTGDQFF
V: TRBV24-1
J: TRBJ2-1
size: few

CDR3: CASSPRTSPSNEQFF
V: TRBV28
J: TRBJ2-1
size: -

CDR3: CASSFRLPGGGEQFF
V: TRBV12-3/TRBV12-4
J: TRBJ2-1
size: many

CDR3: CASSLETGRVGYTF
V: TRBV5-5
J: TRBJ1-2
size: many

CDR3: CATAQDGGYTF
V: TRBV6-5
J: TRBJ1-2
size: many

CDR3: CASQTIGGTEAFF
V: TRBV19
J: TRBJ1-1
size: few

CDR3: CASTGLAGATETQYF
V: TRBV28
J: TRBJ2-5
size: many

CDR3: CASNLRGGTEAFF
V: TRBV6-2/TRBV6-3
J: TRBJ1-1
size: few

CDR3: CASRTTGVDGYTF
V: TRBV6-1
J: TRBJ1-2
size: -

CDR3: CASSYSSGQGGQPQHF
V: TRBV6-5
J: TRBJ1-5
size: -

CDR3: CASSFLGGGETQYF
V: TRBV27
J: TRBJ2-5
size: few

CDR3: CSVKDRGGYNEQFF
V: TRBV29-1
J: TRBJ2-1
size: many

CDR3: CASSYSASWRNEQFF
V: TRBV6-5
J: TRBJ2-1
size: few

CDR3: CSAREGVGYNEQFF
V: TRBV20-1
J: TRBJ2-1
size: many

CDR3: CASRRGGAGNTIYF
V: TRBV6-1
J: TRBJ1-3
size: few

CDR3: CASTRDGLNTEAFF
V: TRBV5-1
J: TRBJ1-1
size: few